This T cell receptor beta chain was captured in a study of T-cell memory formation after mild COVID-19. About the study: Largely, the TCR clusters proved donor specific. General observations from the study: Clones that got smaller from day 15 to 85 had even CD4/CD8, while clones growing later tipped toward CD4+. Memory sampled before infection contained some responding clones, suggesting cross-reactive memory joined.

This CDR3 region has 13 residues. Trimming took 11 bases from V and 9 from J, leaving 17 bases between them. Germline CDR1 reads MNHEY; CDR2 reads SVGAGI. Constant-segment primers were used for 5'RACE, and the resulting TCR alpha and TCR beta cDNA libraries carried sample barcodes and UMIs. TCRdb fed the 5' RACE reads into MiXCR, producing one record per CDR3 protein. The repertoire has a few hundred thousand distinct CDR3 sequences, about a sixth of them found once; the top ten carry 22%. Comment on this clonotype: The antigen remains unidentified.

This receptor was taken from a young man who had mild COVID-19 (a few samples of this study predate the infection). Cell type and time point are not known. The chain carries TRBV6-5 and TRBJ1-6; D is possibly TRBD1 (5 bases). Sequenced: PBMCs or a T cell subset sorted from them (not recorded which). In DNA, the CDR3 is TGTGCCCGTCGGGTAGGGGTGAGTTCACCCCTCCACTTT. Translating it yields CARRVGVSSPLHF.